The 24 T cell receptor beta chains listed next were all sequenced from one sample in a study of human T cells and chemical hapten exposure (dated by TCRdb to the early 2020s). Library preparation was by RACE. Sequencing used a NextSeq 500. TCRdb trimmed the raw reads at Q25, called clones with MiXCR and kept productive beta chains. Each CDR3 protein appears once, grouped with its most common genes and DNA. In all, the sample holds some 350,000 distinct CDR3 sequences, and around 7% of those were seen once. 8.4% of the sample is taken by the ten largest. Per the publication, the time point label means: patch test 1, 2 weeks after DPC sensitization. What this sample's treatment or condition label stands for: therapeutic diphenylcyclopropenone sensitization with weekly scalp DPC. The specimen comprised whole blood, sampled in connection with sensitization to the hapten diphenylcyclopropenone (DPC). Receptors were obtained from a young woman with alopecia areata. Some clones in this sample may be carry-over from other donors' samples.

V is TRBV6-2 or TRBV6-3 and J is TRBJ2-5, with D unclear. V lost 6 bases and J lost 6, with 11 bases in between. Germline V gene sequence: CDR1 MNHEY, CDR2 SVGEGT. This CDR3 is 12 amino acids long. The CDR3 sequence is CASSPTSQTQYF. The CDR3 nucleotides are TGTGCCAGCAGCCCGACGAGCCAGACCCAGTACTTC.

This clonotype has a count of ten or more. The CDR3 bases are TGTGCCAGCAGTTCCCCGGGACAGGGGAGAACTGAAGCTTTCTTT. It specifies CASSSPGQGRTEAFF. This chain links TRBV6-5 with TRBJ1-1; 10 bases are shared with TRBD1. CDR1 and CDR2 from the germline V gene are MNHEY and SVGAGI. V shed 4 bases and J 5 bases; nucleotides not matched to a gene: 7. This CDR3 comprises 15 residues.

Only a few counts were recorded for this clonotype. The CDR3 region has the DNA TGTGCTAGTGGTTTGCCAGGGTGGAACACTGAAGCTTTCTTT. This sequence encodes CASGLPGWNTEAFF. The rearrangement joins TRBV12-5 to TRBJ1-1, with TRBD1 as a possible D gene (5 bases). There are 14 residues in the CDR3. V dropped 2 bases and J dropped 1 base, with 8 bases sitting between them. The germline gives CDR1 LGHNT, CDR2 FRNRAP.

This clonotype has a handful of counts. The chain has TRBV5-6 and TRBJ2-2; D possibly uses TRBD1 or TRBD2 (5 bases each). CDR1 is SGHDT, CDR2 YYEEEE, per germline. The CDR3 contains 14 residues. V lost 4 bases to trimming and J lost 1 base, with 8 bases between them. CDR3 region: CASSPGRNTGELFF. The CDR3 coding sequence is TGTGCCAGCAGCCCGGGACGGAACACCGGGGAGCTGTTTTTT.

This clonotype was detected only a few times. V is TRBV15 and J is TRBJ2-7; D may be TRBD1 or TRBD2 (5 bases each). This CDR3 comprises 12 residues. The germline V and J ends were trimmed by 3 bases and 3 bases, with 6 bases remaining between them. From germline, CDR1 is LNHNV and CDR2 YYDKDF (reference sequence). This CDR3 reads CATSSGGYEQYF. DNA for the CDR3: TGTGCCACCAGCAGTGGGGGCTACGAGCAGTACTTC.

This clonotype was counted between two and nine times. As DNA, the CDR3 is TGTGCCAGCAGTCTTTGGGGCAGGGGGTCCTATAGCAATCAGCCCCAGCATTTT. Translating it yields CASSLWGRGSYSNQPQHF. The chain links TRBV28 to TRBJ1-5; 7 bases map to TRBD1. V lost 5 bases and J lost 0; bases outside the gene matches: 13. Germline V lookup: CDR1 MDHEN, CDR2 SYDVKM. The CDR3 has 18 residues.

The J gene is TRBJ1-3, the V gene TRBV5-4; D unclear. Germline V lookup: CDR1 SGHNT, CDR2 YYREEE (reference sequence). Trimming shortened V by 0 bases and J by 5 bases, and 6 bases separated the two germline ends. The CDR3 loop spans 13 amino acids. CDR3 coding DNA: TGTGCCAGCAGCTTGGACGACAGAAACACCATATATTTT. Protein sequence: CASSLDDRNTIYF.

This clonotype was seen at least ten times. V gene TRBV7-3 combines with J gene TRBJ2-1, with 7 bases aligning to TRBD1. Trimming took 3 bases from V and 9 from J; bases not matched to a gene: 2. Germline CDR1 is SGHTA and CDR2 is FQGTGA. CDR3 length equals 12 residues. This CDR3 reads CASSFTGVEQFF. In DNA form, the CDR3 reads TGTGCCAGCAGCTTCACAGGGGTTGAGCAGTTCTTC. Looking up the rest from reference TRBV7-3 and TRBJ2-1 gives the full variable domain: GAGVSQTPSNKVTEKGKYVELRCDPISGHTALYWYRQSLGQGPEFLIYFQGTGAADDSGLPNDRFFAVRPEGSVSTLKIQRTERGDSAVYLCASSFTGVEQFFGPGTRLTVL.

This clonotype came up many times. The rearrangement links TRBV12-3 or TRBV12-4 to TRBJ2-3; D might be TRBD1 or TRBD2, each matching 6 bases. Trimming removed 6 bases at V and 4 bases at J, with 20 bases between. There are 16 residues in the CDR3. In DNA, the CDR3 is TGTGCCAGCAGCGAGGGGGGCCTCGGATCCCCAGATACGCAGTATTTT. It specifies CASSEGGLGSPDTQYF.

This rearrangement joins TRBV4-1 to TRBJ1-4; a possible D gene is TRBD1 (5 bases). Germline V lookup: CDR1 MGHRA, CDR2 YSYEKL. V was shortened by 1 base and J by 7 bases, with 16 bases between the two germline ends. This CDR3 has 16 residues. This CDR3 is CASSQGLTSGFEKLFF. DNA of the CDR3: TGCGCCAGCAGCCAAGGACTTACTTCAGGGTTTGAAAAACTGTTTTTT.

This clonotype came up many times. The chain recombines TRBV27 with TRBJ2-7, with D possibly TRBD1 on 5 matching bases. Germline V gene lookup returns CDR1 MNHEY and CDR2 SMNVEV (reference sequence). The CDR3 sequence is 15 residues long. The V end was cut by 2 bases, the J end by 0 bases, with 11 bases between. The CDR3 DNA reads TGTGCCAGCAGTTTACTAAAGACAGCCTCCTACGAGCAGTACTTC. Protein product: CASSLLKTASYEQYF.

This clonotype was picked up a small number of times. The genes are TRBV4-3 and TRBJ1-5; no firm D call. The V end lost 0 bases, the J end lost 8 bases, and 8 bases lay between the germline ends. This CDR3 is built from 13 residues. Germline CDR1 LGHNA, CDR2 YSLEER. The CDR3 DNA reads TGCGCCAGCAGCCAAGATGCAGGCGAGCCCCAGCATTTT. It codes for CASSQDAGEPQHF.

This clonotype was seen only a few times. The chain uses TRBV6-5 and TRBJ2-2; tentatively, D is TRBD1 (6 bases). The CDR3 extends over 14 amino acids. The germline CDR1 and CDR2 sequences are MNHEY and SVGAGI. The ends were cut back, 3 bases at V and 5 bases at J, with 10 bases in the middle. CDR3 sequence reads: CASSYWQGTGELFF. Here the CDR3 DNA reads TGTGCCAGCAGTTATTGGCAGGGGACCGGGGAGCTGTTTTTT.

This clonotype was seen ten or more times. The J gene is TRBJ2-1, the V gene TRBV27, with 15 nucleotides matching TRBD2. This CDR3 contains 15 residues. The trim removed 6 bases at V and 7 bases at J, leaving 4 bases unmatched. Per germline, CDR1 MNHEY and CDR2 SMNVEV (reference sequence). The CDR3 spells CASRAGTSGGNEQFF. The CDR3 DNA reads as TGTGCCAGCAGGGCCGGGACTAGCGGGGGGAATGAGCAGTTCTTC.

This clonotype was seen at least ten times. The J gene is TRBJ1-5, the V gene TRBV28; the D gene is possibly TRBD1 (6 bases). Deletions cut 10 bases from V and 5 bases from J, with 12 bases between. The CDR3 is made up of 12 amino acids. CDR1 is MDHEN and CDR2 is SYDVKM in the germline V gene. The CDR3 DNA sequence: TGTGCCACCCGACAGGTCGATCAGCCCCAGCATTTT. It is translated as CATRQVDQPQHF.

Here the CDR3 reads CASTFGGTYNEQFF. The DNA of the CDR3 is TGTGCCAGTACCTTTGGAGGGACCTACAATGAGCAGTTCTTC. The V gene is TRBV27, the J gene TRBJ2-1; the D gene is possibly TRBD2 (6 bases). The CDR3 is made up of 14 amino acids. V lost 9 bases to trimming and J lost 2 bases, with 14 bases between them. Germline loops: CDR1 MNHEY, CDR2 SMNVEV (reference sequence).

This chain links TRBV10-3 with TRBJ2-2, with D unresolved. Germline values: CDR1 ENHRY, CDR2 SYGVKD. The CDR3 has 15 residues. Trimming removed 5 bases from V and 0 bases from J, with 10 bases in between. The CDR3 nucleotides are TGTGCCATCAGTCGGGCGCAGGCGAACACCGGGGAGCTGTTTTTT. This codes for CAISRAQANTGELFF.

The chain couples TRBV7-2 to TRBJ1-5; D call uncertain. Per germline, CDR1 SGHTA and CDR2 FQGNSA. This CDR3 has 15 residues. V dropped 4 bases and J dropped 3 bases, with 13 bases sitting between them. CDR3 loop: CASSSDGDYNQPQHF. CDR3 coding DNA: TGTGCCAGCAGCTCCGACGGGGATTACAATCAGCCCCAGCATTTT.

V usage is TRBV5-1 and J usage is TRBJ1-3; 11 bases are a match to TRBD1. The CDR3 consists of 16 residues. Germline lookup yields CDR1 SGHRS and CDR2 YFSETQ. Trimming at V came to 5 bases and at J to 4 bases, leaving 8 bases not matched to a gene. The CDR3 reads CASSPGQGARGNTIYF. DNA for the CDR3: TGCGCCAGCAGTCCTGGACAGGGGGCGCGAGGAAACACCATATATTTT.

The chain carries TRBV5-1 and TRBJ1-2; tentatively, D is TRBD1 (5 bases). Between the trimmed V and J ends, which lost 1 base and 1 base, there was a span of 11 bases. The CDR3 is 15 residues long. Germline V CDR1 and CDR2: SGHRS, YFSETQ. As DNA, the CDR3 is TGCGCCAGCAGCTTGAGTACGGGGGGTAACTATGGCTACACCTTC. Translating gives CASSLSTGGNYGYTF.

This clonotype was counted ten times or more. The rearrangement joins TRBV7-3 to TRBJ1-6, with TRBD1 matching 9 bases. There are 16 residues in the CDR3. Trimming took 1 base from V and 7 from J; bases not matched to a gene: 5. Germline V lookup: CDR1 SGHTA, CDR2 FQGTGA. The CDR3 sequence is CASSLSGTGRNSPLHF. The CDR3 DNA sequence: TGTGCCAGCAGCTTAAGCGGGACAGGGCGGAATTCACCCCTCCACTTT.

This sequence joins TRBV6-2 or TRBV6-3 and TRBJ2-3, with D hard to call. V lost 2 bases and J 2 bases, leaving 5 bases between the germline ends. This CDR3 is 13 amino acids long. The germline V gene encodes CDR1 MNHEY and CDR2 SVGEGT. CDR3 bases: TGTGCCAGCAGTTACACTTACACAGATACGCAGTATTTT. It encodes CASSYTYTDTQYF.

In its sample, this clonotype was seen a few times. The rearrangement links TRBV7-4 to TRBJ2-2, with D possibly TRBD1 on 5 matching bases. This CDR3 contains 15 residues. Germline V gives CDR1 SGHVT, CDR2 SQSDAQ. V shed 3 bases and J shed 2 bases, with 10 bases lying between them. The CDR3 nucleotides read TGTGCCAGCAGCTTGTCGACAGCTAACACCGGGGAGCTGTTTTTT. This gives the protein CASSLSTANTGELFF.

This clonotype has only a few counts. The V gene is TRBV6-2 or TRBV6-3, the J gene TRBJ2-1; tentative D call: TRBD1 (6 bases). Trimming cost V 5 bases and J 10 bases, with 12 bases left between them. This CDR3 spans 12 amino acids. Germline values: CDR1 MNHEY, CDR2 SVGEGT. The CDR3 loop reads CASSDRIGEQFF. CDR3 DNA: TGTGCCAGCAGTGACAGGATCGGGGAGCAGTTCTTC.